This TCR beta chain was identified in a study of blood T cell repertoires in COVID-19. Trimming removed 4 bases from V and 4 bases from J; junction bases left unmatched: 5. This CDR3 has 15 residues. Per the germline V gene, CDR1 is SNHLY and CDR2 is FYNNEI. Profiled with immunoSEQ multiplex PCR; TCRdb holds only in-frame clones, not every one. The table has a few hundred thousand clones, 75% to 90% seen once; the top ten hold under 8.5%. This TCR was sampled from a woman aged 55-75 years with COVID-19, enrolled during active disease. The chain combines TRBV2 with TRBJ2-1; 9 positions agree with TRBD2. Sequenced: peripheral blood. CDR3 bases: TGTGCCAGCAGTGGTAGCGGGGGAACATACAATGAGCAGTTCTTC. It is translated as CASSGSGGTYNEQFF.